Below, 24 T cell receptor beta chains from the same sample are listed, as sequenced in a study of Ad26.COV2.S vaccination and SARS-CoV-2 variants. Treatment specified: 15 to 20 received Ad26.COV2.S at low or high dose, single or two shots; a few received placebo; per-sample allocation not given. The study sampled participants on day 63 after the first vaccine or placebo injection. The data were produced by immunoSEQ multiplex PCR, yet TCRdb's version contains in-frame clones alone and is incomplete. The sample shows hundreds of thousands of clones, approximately 89% of them seen only once. Sequenced here: peripheral blood, sampled in a trial of Ad26.COV2.S vaccine versus placebo. These receptors came from a person between 18 and 65 years old who received the Ad26.COV2.S COVID-19 vaccine or a placebo.

The chain couples TRBV6-2 or TRBV6-3 to TRBJ1-2; TRBD1 aligns across 8 bases. There are 17 residues in the CDR3. From germline, CDR1 is MNHEY and CDR2 SVGEGT. After removal of 2 bases from V and 7 bases from J, the junction contained 15 bases not matched to a gene. In DNA, the CDR3 is TGTGCCAGCAGTTACCCGCCGGACAGGGAGGCAAGAAGTGGCTACACCTTC. This gives the protein CASSYPPDREARSGYTF.

The V gene is TRBV19, the J gene TRBJ1-5; the D is unclear. The V gene lost 0 bases and the J gene lost 7 bases, with 7 bases spanning the gap. This CDR3 has 13 amino acids. CDR1 and CDR2 from the germline V gene are LNHDA and SQIVND (reference sequence). CDR3 loop: CASSIDPRQPQHF. The DNA for the CDR3 is TGTGCCAGTAGTATAGATCCGCGGCAGCCCCAGCATTTT.

V gene TRBV6-2 or TRBV6-3 combines with J gene TRBJ2-3; 8 bases are a match to TRBD2. Germline lookup yields CDR1 MNHEY and CDR2 SVGEGT. J lost 0 bases, V lost 2 bases, and 10 bases had no gene match. CDR3 length: 18 amino acids. The CDR3 protein is CASSYESHGRGSTDTQYF. The CDR3 nucleotides read TGTGCCAGCAGTTACGAGTCTCACGGGAGGGGTAGCACAGATACGCAGTATTTT.

Note on this clone: In the same sample, other DNA sequences code for this CDR3. The chain couples TRBV11-2 to TRBJ2-3, with no clear D. The CDR3 is made up of 13 amino acids. Germline CDR1 SGHAT, CDR2 FQNNGV. Trimming left V 0 bases short and J 3 bases short, with 4 bases between. The CDR3 loop is CASSLDLTDTQYF. The CDR3 nucleotides are TGTGCCAGCAGCTTAGATCTAACAGATACGCAGTATTTT.

The gene calls are TRBV4-2 and TRBJ2-1; D is possibly TRBD1 (6 bases). With 4 bases removed from V and 6 bases from J, the gap between germline ends came to 13 bases. CDR3 size: 14 residues. Germline V gene sequence: CDR1 LGHNA, CDR2 YNFKEQ. CDR3 sequence: CASSRRGPLNEQFF. Here the CDR3 DNA reads TGTGCCAGCAGCCGCAGGGGTCCCCTCAATGAGCAGTTCTTC.

In this sample, this clone turned up once. The CDR3 DNA reads TGTGCCAGCAGCTTAGCTCCCCTCACTAGCCAGGCCTACAATGAGCAGTTCTTC. Its translation is CASSLAPLTSQAYNEQFF. V and J are TRBV7-6 and TRBJ2-1; a weak D match, TRBD2 (6 bases). Trimming took 0 bases from V and 2 from J, leaving 17 bases between them. The CDR3 sequence is 18 residues long. Germline loops: CDR1 SGHVS, CDR2 FNYEAQ.

The genes are TRBV5-8 and TRBJ2-3; D not resolved. The germline gives CDR1 SGHTS, CDR2 YDEGEE. Trimming removed 0 bases at V and 2 bases at J, with 4 bases between. This CDR3 is 13 amino acids long. Here the CDR3 DNA reads TGTGCCAGCAGCTTGGGATTCACAGATACGCAGTATTTT. Translated, it gives CASSLGFTDTQYF. The full variable domain, its missing parts supplied by reference TRBV5-8 and TRBJ2-3, is EAGVTQSPTHLIKTRGQQATLRCSPISGHTSVYWYQQALGLGLQFLLWYDEGEERNRGNFPPRFSGRQFPNYSSELNVNALELEDSALYLCASSLGFTDTQYFGPGTRLTVL.

The J gene is TRBJ2-1, the V gene TRBV5-4; D gene unclear. The CDR3 consists of 15 residues. V lost 0 bases and J lost 3, with 10 bases in between. CDR1 and CDR2 (germline): SGHNT, YYREEE (reference sequence). Here the CDR3 DNA reads TGTGCCAGCAGCTTGGGCAGGACCTACTACAATGAGCAGTTCTTC. Translation gives CASSLGRTYYNEQFF.

The V gene is TRBV27, the J gene TRBJ2-3; 10 bases agree with TRBD2. In germline, CDR1 is MNHEY, CDR2 SMNVEV (reference sequence). The CDR3 runs 16 residues. V was pared by 5 bases and J by 3 bases, with 8 bases of the junction left unmatched. CDR3: CASSGLAVLTTDTQYF. In DNA form, the CDR3 reads TGTGCCAGCAGTGGACTAGCGGTTCTTACTACAGATACGCAGTATTTT.

In DNA, the CDR3 is TGTGCCAGCTCACCCTTTACCGGGACAGGGAACACTGAAGCTTTCTTT. It is translated as CASSPFTGTGNTEAFF. The V call is TRBV18, the J call TRBJ1-1, with 8 positions matching TRBD1. CDR3 length: 16 residues. Trimming removed 3 bases from V and 1 base from J; junction bases left unmatched: 7. Germline CDR1 KGHSH, CDR2 LQKENI.

The chain has TRBV28 and TRBJ1-5; 7 bases are shared with TRBD1. Germline trimming cut 7 bases from V and 1 base from J; bases unmatched to any gene: 7. The CDR3 runs to 15 residues. Germline V gives CDR1 MDHEN, CDR2 SYDVKM. This CDR3 is CASTRRGRSNQPQHF. The CDR3 DNA is TGTGCCAGCACCCGGAGGGGGCGAAGCAATCAGCCCCAGCATTTT. The full variable domain, in which reference TRBV28 and TRBJ1-5 provide the parts outside the CDR3, is DVKVTQSSRYLVKRTGEKVFLECVQDMDHENMFWYRQDPGLGLRLIYFSYDVKMKEKGDIPEGYSVSREKKERFSLILESASTNQTSMYLCASTRRGRSNQPQHFGDGTRLSIL.

This sequence joins TRBV12-3 or TRBV12-4 and TRBJ1-3, with unresolved D. V was clipped by 7 bases and J by 0 bases, with 7 bases between them. CDR3 size: 13 residues. Here the CDR3 reads CASKFSSGNTIYF. The CDR3 region has the DNA TGTGCCAGCAAGTTTAGCTCTGGAAACACCATATATTTT.

The chain is built from TRBV6-6 and TRBJ1-2; 8 bases agree with TRBD1. Germline CDR1 and CDR2: MNHNY and SVGAGI (reference sequence). This CDR3 has 13 amino acids. The V gene end was trimmed by 10 bases and the J gene end by 3 bases; junction bases not matched to a gene: 7. The DNA of the CDR3 is TGTGCCATTTCGACAGGGGCGGACTATGGCTACACCTTC. It is translated as CAISTGADYGYTF.

V gene TRBV5-6 combines with J gene TRBJ2-7, with D maybe TRBD1 (6 bases). The V end lost 7 bases, the J end lost 0 bases, and 14 bases lay between the germline ends. CDR1 is SGHDT, CDR2 YYEEEE, per germline. The CDR3 runs to 14 residues. DNA for the CDR3: TGTGCCAGCGGCCTAACAGGGATCTCCTACGAGCAGTACGTC. Its translation: CASGLTGISYEQYV.

The chain has TRBV3-1 (or the pseudogene TRBV3-2) and TRBJ1-2; the D is unclear. Trimming took off 4 bases at V and 8 bases at J, with 14 bases between the two ends. The CDR3 is 13 amino acids. Germline CDR1 reads LGHDT; CDR2 reads YNNKEL (reference sequence). The CDR3 here is CASSLTRREGYTF. CDR3 in DNA: TGTGCCAGCAGCCTGACCCGTCGGGAGGGCTACACCTTC.

This sequence joins TRBV4-3 and TRBJ1-5; 7 bases fit TRBD1. Germline loops: CDR1 LGHNA, CDR2 YSLEER. This CDR3 has 17 residues. With 0 bases clipped from V and 0 bases from J, the junction kept 5 bases outside the gene matches. The CDR3 region has the DNA TGCGCCAGCAGCCAAGATTGGGCAGGGGGTAGCAATCAGCCCCAGCATTTT. The encoded protein is CASSQDWAGGSNQPQHF.

The gene calls are TRBV14 and TRBJ2-3, with D perhaps TRBD2 (5 bases). Looked up from germline, CDR1 is SGHDN and CDR2 is FVKESK. This CDR3 spans 13 amino acids. The V end was cut by 1 base, the J end by 9 bases, with 11 bases between. CDR3 residues: CASSQVFGNTQYF. CDR3 nucleotides: TGTGCCAGCAGCCAAGTATTCGGGAACACGCAGTATTTT.

The V call is TRBV6-1, the J call TRBJ2-3, with D possibly being TRBD2 (6 bases). The V end was cut by 2 bases, the J end by 2 bases, with 20 bases between. Germline V gene data show CDR1 as MNHNS and CDR2 as SASEGT. This CDR3 comprises 18 residues. CDR3 nucleotides: TGTGCCAGCAGTGAAAAAGGTGGACTACCGCCCTTCACAGATACGCAGTATTTT. This codes for CASSEKGGLPPFTDTQYF.

The rearrangement joins TRBV27 to TRBJ1-4; D uncertain. CDR3 size: 17 residues. CDR1 and CDR2 (germline): MNHEY, SMNVEV (reference sequence). V was clipped by 5 bases and J by 0 bases, with 16 bases between them. The chain's CDR3 is CASSPAAGRPTNEKLFF. CDR3 coding DNA: TGTGCCAGCAGTCCGGCCGCAGGTCGCCCAACTAATGAAAAACTGTTTTTT.

V gene TRBV12-3 or TRBV12-4 combines with J gene TRBJ2-7; weak D call: TRBD1 (6 bases). The V and J ends lost 3 bases and 6 bases respectively, with 9 bases between them. This CDR3 is built from 12 residues. The CDR3 sequence: CASSFRDTEQYF. The DNA for the CDR3 is TGTGCCAGCAGTTTCCGGGACACCGAGCAGTACTTC.

The table lists this clone with a count of one. The chain couples TRBV19 to TRBJ2-7; maybe TRBD1 (6 bases). There are 13 residues in the CDR3. V was clipped by 4 bases and J by 3 bases, with 10 bases between them. Germline CDR1 is LNHDA and CDR2 is SQIVND (reference sequence). CDR3 sequence (DNA): TGTGCCAGTAGTACAAAGACAGGCTACGAGCAGTACGTC. It is translated as CASSTKTGYEQYV.

The chain combines TRBV13 with TRBJ2-6; D remains unclear. The CDR3 sequence is 19 residues long. Per germline, CDR1 PRHDT and CDR2 FYEKMQ (reference sequence). The ends were cut back, 1 base at V and 2 bases at J, with 18 bases in the middle. CDR3 bases: TGTGCCAGCAGCTTAGAAGAGGAACTGACACTTGCTGGGGCCAACGTCCTGACTTTC. Amino acids: CASSLEEELTLAGANVLTF.

The chain links TRBV9 to TRBJ1-2, with a tentative D call TRBD1 (5 bases). The germline V gene has CDR1 SGDLS and CDR2 YYNGEE. V shed 0 bases and J shed 0 bases, with 9 bases lying between them. There are 15 residues in the CDR3. The CDR3: CASSVDPGANYGYTF. For the CDR3, the DNA is TGTGCCAGCAGCGTAGACCCGGGGGCTAACTATGGCTACACCTTC.

This sequence joins TRBV12-3 or TRBV12-4 and TRBJ1-2; D is unclear. CDR3 length equals 11 residues. V dropped 4 bases and J dropped 6 bases, with 6 bases sitting between them. The CDR3 DNA is TGTGCCAGCAGTTGGACTGATGGCTACACCTTC. It is translated as CASSWTDGYTF.